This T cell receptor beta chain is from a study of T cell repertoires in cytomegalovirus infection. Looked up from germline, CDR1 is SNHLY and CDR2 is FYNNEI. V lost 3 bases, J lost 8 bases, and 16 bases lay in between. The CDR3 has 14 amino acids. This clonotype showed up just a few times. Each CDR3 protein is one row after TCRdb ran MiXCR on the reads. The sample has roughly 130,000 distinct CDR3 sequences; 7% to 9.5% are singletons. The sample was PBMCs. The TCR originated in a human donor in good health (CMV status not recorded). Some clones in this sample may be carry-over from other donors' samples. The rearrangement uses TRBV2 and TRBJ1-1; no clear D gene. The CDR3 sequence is CASSELIGVEEAFF. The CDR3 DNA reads TGTGCCAGCAGTGAGTTGATCGGGGTTGAAGAAGCTTTCTTT.